This record looks at one T cell receptor beta chain sequence and its context. A Seattle source enrolled patients during active infection and followed them longitudinally. Germline CDR1 reads MNHEY; CDR2 reads SVGAGI. The CDR3 has 13 amino acids. V was pared by 6 bases and J by 4 bases, with 5 bases of the junction left unmatched. The sample belongs to a study of blood T cell repertoires in COVID-19. On the study more broadly: PBMCs, B-cell-depleted T cells, or T cells provided the cDNA or gDNA that made up the material.

Some clones are missing from TCRdb's copy, which holds only in-frame ones; the method was immunoSEQ multiplex PCR. The sample lists over 150,000 clones; around 94% were seen once. The sequence came from a man aged 25 to 40 with COVID-19, enrolled during active disease. What was sequenced was peripheral blood. The gene calls are TRBV6-5 and TRBJ1-1; 7 positions match TRBD1. In nucleotides, the CDR3 is TGTGCCAGCAGCTTACAGGGGATCACTGAAGCTTTCTTT. This gives the protein CASSLQGITEAFF.